This T cell receptor beta chain was obtained from a study of blood T cells in healthy people across ages. Then a second PCR, running about 6 to 11 cycles, was carried out with a sample-barcoded 5' primer and a J-beta primer mix. In TCRdb, the 5' RACE reads were re-called with MiXCR into one record per CDR3 protein. The repertoire holds approximately 850,000 distinct CDR3 sequences, with under 45% as singletons. CDR3 length equals 18 residues. The germline CDR1 and CDR2 sequences are SGDLS and YYNGEE. The V segment lost 1 base and the J segment 5 bases; nucleotides outside the gene matches: 16. This clonotype was detected a few times.

The genes are TRBV9 and TRBJ2-5; 8 bases align to TRBD2. The clonotype comes from a man aged 55 to 70 in good health. Sequencing was performed on blood. The CDR3: CASSVTDRGGLSMETQYF. CDR3 nucleotides: TGTGCCAGCAGCGTAACAGATCGGGGGGGACTCTCTATGGAGACCCAGTACTTC.